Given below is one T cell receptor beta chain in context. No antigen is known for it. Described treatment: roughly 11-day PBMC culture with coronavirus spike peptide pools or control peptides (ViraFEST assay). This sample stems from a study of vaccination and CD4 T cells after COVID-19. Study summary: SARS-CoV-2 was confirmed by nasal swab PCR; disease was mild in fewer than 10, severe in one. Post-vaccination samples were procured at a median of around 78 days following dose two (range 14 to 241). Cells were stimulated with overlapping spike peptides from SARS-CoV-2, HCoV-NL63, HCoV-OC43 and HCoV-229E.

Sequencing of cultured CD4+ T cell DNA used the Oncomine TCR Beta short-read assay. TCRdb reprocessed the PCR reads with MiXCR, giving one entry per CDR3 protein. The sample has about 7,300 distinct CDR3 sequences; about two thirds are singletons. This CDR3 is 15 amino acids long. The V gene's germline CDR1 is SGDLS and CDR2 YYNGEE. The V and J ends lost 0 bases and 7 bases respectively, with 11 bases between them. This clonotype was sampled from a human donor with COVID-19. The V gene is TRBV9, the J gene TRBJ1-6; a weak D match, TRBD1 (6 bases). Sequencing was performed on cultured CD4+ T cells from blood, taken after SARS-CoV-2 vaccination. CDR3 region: CASSVVGTFNSPLHF. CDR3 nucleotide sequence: TGTGCCAGCAGCGTAGTTGGGACATTCAATTCACCCCTCCACTTT.